Included here is one TCR beta chain sequence, with context. The data belong to a study of T cell responses to AZD1222 COVID-19 vaccine. The CDR3 loop spans 16 amino acids. In germline, CDR1 is KGHDR, CDR2 SFDVKD. Trimming shortened V by 4 bases and J by 0 bases, and 9 bases separated the two germline ends. Profiled with immunoSEQ multiplex PCR; TCRdb holds only in-frame clones, not every one. Here the sample spans tens of thousands of clones, roughly 86% being singletons. This specimen was peripheral blood, taken 28 days after the second AZD1222 dose. The clonotype comes from an adult who received the AZD1222 COVID-19 vaccine. The chain combines TRBV24-1 with TRBJ2-6; no reliable D call. Written as DNA, the CDR3 is TGTGCCACCAGTGAAGCGCCACACTCTGGGGCCAACGTCCTGACTTTC. It yields the protein CATSEAPHSGANVLTF.